The 22 T cell receptor beta chains in this list originate from one sample, sequenced in a study of blood T cell repertoires in COVID-19. Profiled with immunoSEQ multiplex PCR; TCRdb holds only in-frame clones, not every one. This table holds 130,000 to 150,000 clones, approximately 90% found once. Sequenced sample: PBMCs or T cells enriched from blood (not recorded which). These receptors originate from a middle-aged woman who had been exposed to COVID-19.

Only one count was recorded for this clone. The chain combines TRBV13 with TRBJ1-6; TRBD1 is a possible D gene (5 bases). Germline-derived CDR1 and CDR2 are PRHDT and FYEKMQ (reference sequence). This CDR3 comprises 17 residues. V was clipped by 5 bases and J by 13 bases, with 27 bases between them. This chain's CDR3 is CASSPVSAQGPHGPLHF. CDR3 coding DNA: TGTGCCAGCAGCCCCGTTTCGGCCCAGGGCCCTCATGGCCCCCTCCACTTT.

The chain recombines TRBV5-1 with TRBJ1-2, with 8 bases matching TRBD1. In germline, CDR1 is SGHRS, CDR2 YFSETQ. V shed 2 bases, J shed 3 bases, and the junction held 3 bases outside the gene matches. This CDR3 region has 14 residues. The CDR3 sequence is CASSLQGGDYGYTF. DNA of the CDR3: TGCGCCAGCAGCTTACAGGGGGGAGACTATGGCTACACCTTC.

The table lists this clone with a few counts. V and J are TRBV5-6 and TRBJ2-3, with a weak D call TRBD1 (6 bases). Trimming took off 2 bases at V and 0 bases at J, with 16 bases between the two ends. Germline values: CDR1 SGHDT, CDR2 YYEEEE. This CDR3 has 17 residues. This CDR3 reads CASSLSGTTLSTDTQYF. CDR3 nucleotides: TGTGCCAGCAGCTTATCCGGGACAACACTAAGCACAGATACGCAGTATTTT.

The chain has TRBV7-9 and TRBJ2-1; 7 bases are a match to TRBD1. The CDR3 runs 13 residues. The J segment lost 8 bases and the V segment lost 5 bases, leaving 6 bases of the junction unmatched. From germline, CDR1 is SEHNR and CDR2 FQNEAQ (reference sequence). The CDR3 DNA is TGTGCCAGCAGCCCCCTGGGGACAGATGAGCAGTTCTTC. Its protein is CASSPLGTDEQFF.

This rearrangement joins TRBV7-9 to TRBJ2-3; perhaps TRBD1 as D (5 bases). This CDR3 comprises 17 residues. CDR1 and CDR2 (germline): SEHNR, FQNEAQ (reference sequence). The V and J ends lost 3 bases and 0 bases respectively, with 16 bases between them. The CDR3 loop is CASSLQVQGWSTDTQYF. The CDR3 coding sequence is TGTGCCAGCAGCTTGCAGGTTCAGGGATGGAGCACAGATACGCAGTATTTT.

For this clone: Other DNA sequences in the same sample also yield this CDR3. The chain recombines TRBV7-2 with TRBJ1-1, with TRBD1 matching over 8 bases. CDR1 SGHTA and CDR2 FQGNSA come from the germline V gene. The CDR3 covers 14 residues. The trim removed 2 bases at V and 5 bases at J, leaving 4 bases unmatched. CDR3 residues: CASSLQGAGTEAFF. Written as DNA, the CDR3 is TGTGCCAGCAGCTTACAGGGGGCGGGAACTGAAGCTTTCTTT.

This clone was seen only a few times. J is TRBJ2-7 and V is TRBV27; perhaps TRBD2 as D (7 bases). The germline V gene has CDR1 MNHEY and CDR2 SMNVEV (reference sequence). V lost 2 bases and J 5 bases, leaving 13 bases between the germline ends. The CDR3 has 14 residues. The CDR3 DNA reads TGTGCCAGCAGTTTAGCGGGGGCCGGCCACGAGCAGTACTTC. Its protein product is CASSLAGAGHEQYF.

There are many counts of this clone. The V and J genes are TRBV4-2 and TRBJ2-2, with 11 bases fitting TRBD2. J gave up 0 bases and V 4 bases, and 4 bases lay outside the gene matches. CDR1 and CDR2 (germline): LGHNA, YNFKEQ. This CDR3 has 17 amino acids. For the CDR3, the DNA is TGTGCCAGCAGCCTTGCACTAGCGGGAGCGAACACCGGGGAGCTGTTTTTT. Its protein product is CASSLALAGANTGELFF.

V usage is TRBV2 and J usage is TRBJ2-1; the match to TRBD2 covers 7 bases. The junction had 9 bases not matched to a gene; V was cut back by 7 bases and J by 9 bases. Germline V CDR1 and CDR2: SNHLY, FYNNEI. The CDR3 is made up of 13 amino acids. The CDR3 loop reads CASMRESRSEQFF. In DNA form, the CDR3 reads TGTGCCAGCATGCGGGAGTCTCGGTCTGAGCAGTTCTTC. The full variable domain, rest sourced from reference TRBV2 and TRBJ2-1, is EPEVTQTPSHQVTQMGQEVILRCVPISNHLYFYWYRQILGQKVEFLVSFYNNEISEKSEIFDDQFSVERPDGSNFTLKIRSTKLEDSAMYFCASMRESRSEQFFGPGTRLTVL.

This clone was observed a single time. The chain has TRBV15 and TRBJ2-7, with a tentative D call TRBD2 (6 bases). The CDR3 is 15 amino acids. Germline CDR1 LNHNV, CDR2 YYDKDF (reference sequence). Trimming shortened V by 3 bases and J by 3 bases, and 15 bases separated the two germline ends. The CDR3 loop is CATSSGGDSLYEQYF. As DNA, the CDR3 is TGTGCCACCAGCAGTGGAGGGGACTCCCTCTACGAGCAGTACTTC.

Note on this clone: A read error may account for a junction end that differs from germline. The chain joins TRBV7-7 to TRBJ1-1, with a possible D match to TRBD1 (6 bases). The germline V gene has CDR1 SSHAT and CDR2 FNYEAQ (reference sequence). The CDR3 totals 13 residues. The CDR3 loop reads CAGSLDQGTEAFF. The DNA for the CDR3 is TGTGCCGGCAGCTTAGACCAGGGGACTGAAGCTTTCTTT.

The chain is built from TRBV9 and TRBJ1-3; D remains unclear. The CDR3 contains 14 residues. V lost 3 bases and J lost 0, with 7 bases in between. Germline-derived CDR1 and CDR2 are SGDLS and YYNGEE. Written as DNA, the CDR3 is TGTGCCAGCAGCGCCGGGAGCTCTGGAAACACCATATATTTT. Protein product: CASSAGSSGNTIYF.

The chain has TRBV27 and TRBJ2-7; 7 nucleotides align to TRBD2. The CDR3 length is 16 residues. V shed 1 base, J shed 4 bases, and the junction held 10 bases outside the gene matches. Germline CDR1 is MNHEY and CDR2 is SMNVEV (reference sequence). The chain's CDR3 is CASSLLPSGGGYEQYF. CDR3 DNA sequence: TGTGCCAGCAGTTTATTACCTAGCGGAGGAGGGTACGAGCAGTACTTC.

The chain recombines TRBV28 with TRBJ1-5; no firm D call. There are 13 residues in the CDR3. Germline V gene data show CDR1 as MDHEN and CDR2 as SYDVKM. The germline V and J ends were trimmed by 7 bases and 4 bases, with 11 bases remaining between them. The DNA for the CDR3 is TGTGCCAGCACCACCTCGGGGAATCAGCCCCAGCATTTT. This sequence encodes CASTTSGNQPQHF.

This clone was recorded once. V is TRBV21-1 and J is TRBJ2-2; the table's D gene call, TRBD1, was not cross checked with the DNA. TRBV21-1 is noted as a pseudogene. This CDR3 comprises 18 residues. CDR3 sequence reads: CASSTRDRGPRGTGELFF. Here the CDR3 DNA reads TGTGCCAGCAGCACCCGGGACAGGGGCCCCCGGGGCACCGGGGAGCTGTTTTTT.

This chain connects TRBV10-2 to TRBJ1-4, with a weak D call TRBD1 (6 bases). CDR1 and CDR2 from the germline V gene are WSHSY and SAAADI. The CDR3 contains 18 residues. V lost 7 bases to trimming and J lost 0 bases, with 21 bases between them. CDR3 nucleotides: TGCGCCAGCATCGCCAGGGGCCCCTCCTTTGCAACTAATGAAAAACTGTTTTTT. Its translation is CASIARGPSFATNEKLFF.

The J gene is TRBJ2-3, the V gene TRBV19; tentatively, D is TRBD2 (5 bases). Germline V gene lookup returns CDR1 LNHDA and CDR2 SQIVND (reference sequence). V was shortened by 1 base and J by 6 bases, with 8 bases between the two germline ends. CDR3 length equals 13 residues. CDR3 DNA: TGTGCCAGTAGTATAGTAACTAGGGATACGCAGTATTTT. Its protein is CASSIVTRDTQYF.

The chain joins TRBV18 to TRBJ1-4; D is possibly TRBD1 (6 bases). The CDR3 consists of 15 residues. V lost 2 bases and J 3 bases, leaving 10 bases between the germline ends. Per germline, CDR1 KGHSH and CDR2 LQKENI. The CDR3 loop is CASSPGRQANEKLFF. The DNA of the CDR3 is TGTGCCAGCTCACCAGGGCGACAGGCTAATGAAAAACTGTTTTTT.

V and J are TRBV5-1 and TRBJ2-5, with TRBD2 as a possible D gene (7 bases). Per the germline V gene, CDR1 is SGHRS and CDR2 is YFSETQ. Trimming took 3 bases from V and 5 from J, leaving 17 bases between them. The CDR3 totals 15 residues. The CDR3 DNA is TGCGCCAGCAGCTCCGACGGGGGGCTTGGGGAGACCCAGTACTTC. It encodes CASSSDGGLGETQYF.

The chain recombines TRBV7-9 with TRBJ1-6, with 10 bases aligning to TRBD1. Germline trimming cut 5 bases from V and 9 bases from J; bases unmatched to any gene: 10. Per the germline V gene, CDR1 is SEHNR and CDR2 is FQNEAQ (reference sequence). There are 16 residues in the CDR3. The CDR3 region is CASSNTRTGGGSPLHF. Here the CDR3 DNA reads TGTGCCAGCAGCAATACTAGGACAGGGGGTGGTTCACCCCTCCACTTT.

The chain carries TRBV25-1 and TRBJ2-1; 8 bases agree with TRBD2. Germline CDR1 and CDR2: MGHDK and SYGVNS. Germline trimming cut 2 bases from V and 6 bases from J; bases unmatched to any gene: 9. CDR3 length: 16 residues. CDR3 region: CASSEGAGAFFNEQFF. In nucleotides, the CDR3 is TGTGCCAGCAGTGAAGGAGCGGGAGCCTTTTTCAATGAGCAGTTCTTC.

This rearrangement joins TRBV19 to TRBJ1-2, with 9 positions matching TRBD1. This CDR3 spans 17 amino acids. The ends lost 4 bases at V and 3 bases at J; junction bases unmatched: 12. Germline CDR1 reads LNHDA; CDR2 reads SQIVND (reference sequence). The CDR3 DNA sequence: TGTGCCAGTAGTAAGGCAACAGGGGGCGCTTGGGACTATGGCTACACCTTC. This sequence encodes CASSKATGGAWDYGYTF.